Here is one T cell receptor (beta chain) with its context. Its antigen is unknown. Libraries were prepared by immunoSEQ multiplex PCR; TCRdb keeps only in-frame clonotypes and omits some of them. Counted here are 250,000 to 300,000 clones, around 90% occurring once; the ten biggest clones make up 0.35% to 0.4%. V was clipped by 5 bases and J by 0 bases, with 11 bases between them. The germline CDR1 and CDR2 sequences are MDHEN and SYDVKM. The CDR3 sequence is 14 residues long. This entry comes from a study of cytomegalovirus exposure and HLA in healthy donors. Background on the study: The roughly 120 validation repertoires matched the 500 to 750 first-cohort repertoires in platform, a later analysis reported. Points from the study as a whole: Most observed TCR sequences were rare, whereas some public TCRs were detected in many donors.

The donors were members of the validation cohort, which comprised 90 to 150 subjects and was separate from the first cohort of 666 subjects. The sample taken for sequencing was PBMCs. This rearrangement joins TRBV28 to TRBJ2-7, with TRBD1 as a possible D gene (6 bases). The clonotype comes from a woman aged 18-29 years in good health and CMV-seronegative. CDR3 region: CASSRTGSSYEQYV. The CDR3 nucleotides read TGTGCCAGCAGTCGTACAGGGAGCTCCTACGAGCAGTACGTC.